This is a list of T cell receptor beta chains from one sample in a study of Graves' ophthalmopathy and Graves' hyperthyroidism. TCRdb re-analysed the multiplex PCR reads in MiXCR, keeping a single row per CDR3 protein. The sample contains some 200,000 distinct CDR3 sequences, under 30% of which appear only once. The sequenced sample was peripheral blood. Source of these receptors: a man aged 45-60 years with Graves' ophthalmopathy. The CDR3 runs from the conserved cysteine through the conserved F or W. The D gene is left open where the match is weak. A clone size is listed for some rows: how often the clone was seen (once, few, many), or a class if it is expanded.

clone size: many; D gene: -; J gene: TRBJ2-7; V gene: TRBV20-1; CDR3 DNA: TGCAGTGCCTCCCCAGGGGAAAGCTCCTACGAGCAGTACTTC; CDR3 protein: CSASPGESSYEQYF
clone size: many; D gene: -; J gene: TRBJ2-2; V gene: TRBV15; CDR3 DNA: TGTGCCACCCGGATCCGCGCCGGGGAGCTGTTTTTT; CDR3 protein: CATRIRAGELFF
clone size: many; D gene: -; J gene: TRBJ1-2; V gene: TRBV19; CDR3 DNA: TGTGCCAGTAGTGGGGCTTTGAACTATGGCTACACCTTC; CDR3 protein: CASSGALNYGYTF
clone size: many; D gene: -; J gene: TRBJ1-1; V gene: TRBV19; CDR3 DNA: TGTGCCAGTAGTATAGCCGGGCTGTGGGCTTTCTTT; CDR3 protein: CASSIAGLWAFF
clone size: many; D gene: -; J gene: TRBJ1-1; V gene: TRBV7-9; CDR3 DNA: TGTGCCAGCAGCCTAACAGGGTCTGAAGCTTTCTTT; CDR3 protein: CASSLTGSEAFF
clone size: many; D gene: -; J gene: TRBJ2-7; V gene: TRBV9; CDR3 DNA: TGTGCCAGCAGCGTCTCCCCGACCGATACCTACGAGCAGTACTTC; CDR3 protein: CASSVSPTDTYEQYF
clone size: many; D gene: TRBD2; J gene: TRBJ2-2; V gene: TRBV20-1; CDR3 DNA: TGCAGTGCTAGTTCCTGGACTAGCGGCTACACCGGGGAGCTGTTTTTT; CDR3 protein: CSASSWTSGYTGELFF
clone size: many; D gene: -; J gene: TRBJ2-5; V gene: TRBV11-2; CDR3 DNA: TGTGCCAGCAGAGAGTTGTTGGGGCAAGAGACCCAGTACTTC; CDR3 protein: CASRELLGQETQYF
clone size: -; D gene: TRBD1; J gene: TRBJ2-7; V gene: TRBV28; CDR3 DNA: TGTGCCAGCAGCGAGACGGCCGTGACAGGGTACGAGCAGTACTTC; CDR3 protein: CASSETAVTGYEQYF
clone size: many; D gene: TRBD2; J gene: TRBJ2-2; V gene: TRBV6-1; CDR3 DNA: TGTGCCAGCAGGCTAGCGGGAGGGCGCGGGGAGCTGTTTTTT; CDR3 protein: CASRLAGGRGELFF
clone size: many; D gene: -; J gene: TRBJ2-7; V gene: TRBV4-3; CDR3 DNA: TGCGCCAGCAGCCAAGATCGGGCTAGCTCCCTCGAGCAGTACTTC; CDR3 protein: CASSQDRASSLEQYF
clone size: many; D gene: -; J gene: TRBJ1-6; V gene: TRBV18; CDR3 DNA: TGTGCCAGCTCAGTTCAGCGAAAACCGGATTCACCCCTCCACTTT; CDR3 protein: CASSVQRKPDSPLHF
clone size: many; D gene: -; J gene: TRBJ2-7; V gene: TRBV19; CDR3 DNA: TGTGCCAGTAGTATCAAGCCGGGACCTTACGAGCAGTACTTC; CDR3 protein: CASSIKPGPYEQYF
clone size: many; D gene: -; J gene: TRBJ1-2; V gene: TRBV30; CDR3 DNA: TGTGCCTGGAGTGTACCCCCAGGAACATACGGCTACACCTTC; CDR3 protein: CAWSVPPGTYGYTF
clone size: many; D gene: -; J gene: TRBJ2-7; V gene: TRBV11-2; CDR3 DNA: TGTGCCAGCAGCCTCACCCTTGGGGCAGAGTACGAGCAGTACTTC; CDR3 protein: CASSLTLGAEYEQYF
clone size: many; D gene: TRBD1; J gene: TRBJ1-6; V gene: TRBV12-5; CDR3 DNA: TGTGCTAGTGGATCGGGACAGCCGGGATCACCCCTCCACTTT; CDR3 protein: CASGSGQPGSPLHF
clone size: many; D gene: -; J gene: TRBJ2-2; V gene: TRBV11-1; CDR3 DNA: TGTGCCAGCAGCATTGCGGACTTTAACACCGGGGAGCTGTTTTTT; CDR3 protein: CASSIADFNTGELFF
clone size: many; D gene: -; J gene: TRBJ2-7; V gene: TRBV28; CDR3 DNA: TGTGCCAGCCGGGAACTCTACGAGCAGTACTTC; CDR3 protein: CASRELYEQYF
clone size: many; D gene: TRBD2; J gene: TRBJ2-7; V gene: TRBV13; CDR3 DNA: TGTGCCAGCAGCTCACTAGCGGGAGGCACCTACGAGCAGTACTTC; CDR3 protein: CASSSLAGGTYEQYF
clone size: -; D gene: TRBD1; J gene: TRBJ2-7; V gene: TRBV6-5; CDR3 DNA: TGTGCCAGCAACTACAGGGGGGTCGACGAGCAGTACTTC; CDR3 protein: CASNYRGVDEQYF
clone size: -; D gene: -; J gene: TRBJ2-2; V gene: TRBV29-1; CDR3 DNA: TGCAGCGTTGAAGTTCGCGGTACCGGGGAGCTGTTTTTT; CDR3 protein: CSVEVRGTGELFF
clone size: -; D gene: -; J gene: TRBJ2-5; V gene: TRBV6-5; CDR3 DNA: TGTGCCAGCAGTTCAACAGGGCAGGAGACCCAGTACTTC; CDR3 protein: CASSSTGQETQYF
clone size: -; D gene: -; J gene: TRBJ2-7; V gene: TRBV28; CDR3 DNA: TGTGCCAGCAGTTTGCCCATGACGGGCGAGCAGTACTTC; CDR3 protein: CASSLPMTGEQYF
clone size: many; D gene: TRBD2; J gene: TRBJ2-2; V gene: TRBV9; CDR3 DNA: TGTGCCAGCAGTGGACTAGCGCAGAACACCGGGGAGCTGTTTTTT; CDR3 protein: CASSGLAQNTGELFF
clone size: -; D gene: -; J gene: TRBJ1-2; V gene: TRBV12-3/TRBV12-4; CDR3 DNA: TGTGCCAGCAGTTTTCGGGACAAGAACTATGGCTACACCTTC; CDR3 protein: CASSFRDKNYGYTF
clone size: many; D gene: -; J gene: TRBJ1-1; V gene: TRBV12-3/TRBV12-4; CDR3 DNA: TGTGCCAGCAGTTTTGGCAACCCGGGGGCTTTCTTT; CDR3 protein: CASSFGNPGAFF
clone size: -; D gene: -; J gene: TRBJ1-1; V gene: TRBV30; CDR3 DNA: TGTGCCTGGACACCAACCAGACTGAACACTGAAGCTTTCTTT; CDR3 protein: CAWTPTRLNTEAFF
clone size: -; D gene: TRBD2; J gene: TRBJ2-5; V gene: TRBV27; CDR3 DNA: TGTGCCACTTCCCGTAGCGGGGACGGCGGGGTCACCCAGTACTTC; CDR3 protein: CATSRSGDGGVTQYF
clone size: many; D gene: -; J gene: TRBJ2-5; V gene: TRBV30; CDR3 DNA: TGTGCCTGGAGTGCACTAGAAAGAGAGACCCAGTACTTC; CDR3 protein: CAWSALERETQYF
clone size: -; D gene: -; J gene: TRBJ2-7; V gene: TRBV12-3/TRBV12-4; CDR3 DNA: TGTGCCAGCAGTTTACCACCCGAGCAGTACTTC; CDR3 protein: CASSLPPEQYF
clone size: -; D gene: -; J gene: TRBJ1-2; V gene: TRBV6-2/TRBV6-3; CDR3 DNA: TGTGCCAGCAGTTACGTCGAGGGATTAGCTAACTATGGCTACACCTTC; CDR3 protein: CASSYVEGLANYGYTF
clone size: many; D gene: -; J gene: TRBJ2-5; V gene: TRBV4-1; CDR3 DNA: TGCGCCAGCAGCCGATGGGGGGGCGCACCCCAAGAGACCCAGTACTTC; CDR3 protein: CASSRWGGAPQETQYF
clone size: many; D gene: -; J gene: TRBJ1-3; V gene: TRBV11-2; CDR3 DNA: TGTGCCAGCAGCTTAGATCTAAGGAGGGGTCTTGGAAACACCATATATTTT; CDR3 protein: CASSLDLRRGLGNTIYF
clone size: once; D gene: TRBD1; J gene: TRBJ2-2; V gene: TRBV28; CDR3 DNA: TGTGCCAGCGGTGGACAGGGGTACACCGGGGAGCTGTTTTTT; CDR3 protein: CASGGQGYTGELFF
clone size: many; D gene: -; J gene: TRBJ2-7; V gene: TRBV12-3/TRBV12-4; CDR3 DNA: TGTGCCAGCAGTTTTTCCGAGGCCTACGAGCAGTACTTC; CDR3 protein: CASSFSEAYEQYF
clone size: many; D gene: TRBD1; J gene: TRBJ1-2; V gene: TRBV28; CDR3 DNA: TGTGCCAGCAGTTATCCACCGGGACAGAGAAACTATGGCTACACCTTC; CDR3 protein: CASSYPPGQRNYGYTF
clone size: few; D gene: TRBD2; J gene: TRBJ2-7; V gene: TRBV12-3/TRBV12-4; CDR3 DNA: TGTGCCAGCAGTTTAGCGCTCGGCCAGCGGGAAGGCGAGCAGTACTTC; CDR3 protein: CASSLALGQREGEQYF
clone size: -; D gene: -; J gene: TRBJ2-7; V gene: TRBV5-5; CDR3 DNA: TGTGCCAGCAGTCCTGAGGGAGCCTCAATCGAGCAGTACTTC; CDR3 protein: CASSPEGASIEQYF
clone size: few; D gene: -; J gene: TRBJ2-6; V gene: TRBV6-2/TRBV6-3; CDR3 DNA: TGTGCCAGCAGTTACTCCAGGGCGTCTGGGGCCAACGTCCTGACTTTC; CDR3 protein: CASSYSRASGANVLTF
clone size: -; D gene: TRBD1; J gene: TRBJ2-7; V gene: TRBV27; CDR3 DNA: TGTGCCAGCCGGGACAGGGAATTCGACGAGCAGTACTTC; CDR3 protein: CASRDREFDEQYF
clone size: many; D gene: -; J gene: TRBJ2-7; V gene: TRBV7-2; CDR3 DNA: TGTGCCAGCAGCTCCGCCGGGACTTTCGGCGAGCAGTACTTC; CDR3 protein: CASSSAGTFGEQYF
clone size: many; D gene: -; J gene: TRBJ2-7; V gene: TRBV29-1; CDR3 DNA: TGCAGCGTCCTACCAGGGTCGCGGGGCGAGCAGTACTTC; CDR3 protein: CSVLPGSRGEQYF
clone size: many; D gene: -; J gene: TRBJ2-2; V gene: TRBV6-2/TRBV6-3; CDR3 DNA: TGTGCCAGCAGTAACCGGGCTACGGGCCCCGGGGAGCTGTTTTTT; CDR3 protein: CASSNRATGPGELFF
clone size: many; D gene: -; J gene: TRBJ2-7; V gene: TRBV24-1; CDR3 DNA: TGTGCCACCAGGAGCTCAGGGGCAGGCGAGCAGTACTTC; CDR3 protein: CATRSSGAGEQYF
clone size: -; D gene: -; J gene: TRBJ2-6; V gene: TRBV12-3/TRBV12-4; CDR3 DNA: TGTGCCAGCAGGAGCTCGTCTGGGGCCAACGTCCTGACTTTC; CDR3 protein: CASRSSSGANVLTF
clone size: many; D gene: -; J gene: TRBJ2-7; V gene: TRBV25-1; CDR3 DNA: TGTGCCAGCACCCCACGGTACGGTTCCTACGAGCAGTACTTC; CDR3 protein: CASTPRYGSYEQYF